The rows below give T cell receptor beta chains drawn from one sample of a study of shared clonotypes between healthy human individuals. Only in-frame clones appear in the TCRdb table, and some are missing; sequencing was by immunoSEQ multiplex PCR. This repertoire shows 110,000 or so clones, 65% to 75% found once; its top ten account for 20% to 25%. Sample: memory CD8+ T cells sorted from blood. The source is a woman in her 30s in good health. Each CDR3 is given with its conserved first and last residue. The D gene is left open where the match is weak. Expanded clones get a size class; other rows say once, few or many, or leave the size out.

CDR3nt: TGTGCCAGCAGTTTACGTGAGGGAAGCAACACTGAAGCTTTCTTT; CDR3aa: CASSLREGSNTEAFF; len: 15; j_gene: TRBJ1-1; abundance: few; v_gene: TRBV27; d_gene: -
CDR3nt: TGTGCCAGCAGCGCCCGACGTGGTGCGGTCACCGGGGAGCTGTTTTTT; CDR3aa: CASSARRGAVTGELFF; len: 16; j_gene: TRBJ2-2; abundance: once; v_gene: TRBV9; d_gene: -
CDR3nt: TGTGCCAGCAGCACAGAGGGAGGGCATAACGAGCAGTACTTC; CDR3aa: CASSTEGGHNEQYF; len: 14; j_gene: TRBJ2-7; abundance: many; v_gene: TRBV13; d_gene: TRBD2
CDR3nt: TGTGCCAGCAGTGGGGGGACTAGCGGGACCGGGGAGCTGTTTTTT; CDR3aa: CASSGGTSGTGELFF; len: 15; j_gene: TRBJ2-2; abundance: -; v_gene: TRBV28; d_gene: TRBD2
CDR3nt: TGTGCCACCAGCAGTCGCCAGGAGGGCAATCAGCCCCAGCATTTT; CDR3aa: CATSSRQEGNQPQHF; len: 15; j_gene: TRBJ1-5; abundance: -; v_gene: TRBV15; d_gene: -
CDR3nt: TGTGCCAGCAGCTTAGTCGGCTATGGCTACACCTTC; CDR3aa: CASSLVGYGYTF; len: 12; j_gene: TRBJ1-2; abundance: few; v_gene: TRBV7-2; d_gene: -
CDR3nt: TGCAGCGTTGGGGCTGTGGCTGAAGCTTTCTTT; CDR3aa: CSVGAVAEAFF; len: 11; j_gene: TRBJ1-1; abundance: few; v_gene: TRBV29-1; d_gene: -
CDR3nt: TGTGCCAGCAGTTTAAACGGGGGACACTCTGGAAACACCATATATTTT; CDR3aa: CASSLNGGHSGNTIYF; len: 16; j_gene: TRBJ1-3; abundance: -; v_gene: TRBV27; d_gene: -
CDR3nt: TGTGCCAGCAGCTTAGGAGGGTGGAACAATGAGCAGTTCTTC; CDR3aa: CASSLGGWNNEQFF; len: 14; j_gene: TRBJ2-1; abundance: -; v_gene: TRBV7-9; d_gene: -
CDR3nt: TGTGCCAGCAGTGATAAGGGACAGGGTTTACACGAGCAGTACTTC; CDR3aa: CASSDKGQGLHEQYF; len: 15; j_gene: TRBJ2-7; abundance: -; v_gene: TRBV25-1; d_gene: TRBD1
CDR3nt: TGTGCCAGCGTGGGGACTAGCAGGATCAATGAGCAGTTCTTC; CDR3aa: CASVGTSRINEQFF; len: 14; j_gene: TRBJ2-1; abundance: -; v_gene: TRBV28; d_gene: TRBD2
CDR3nt: TGTGCCAGCTCACCACAGGGGCAGGGGTCCTCCTACGAGCAGTACTTC; CDR3aa: CASSPQGQGSSYEQYF; len: 16; j_gene: TRBJ2-7; abundance: -; v_gene: TRBV18; d_gene: -
CDR3nt: TGCAGCGTTATCCCCCAGGGGGCGGCCGCCGGGGAGCTGTTTTTT; CDR3aa: CSVIPQGAAAGELFF; len: 15; j_gene: TRBJ2-2; abundance: -; v_gene: TRBV29-1; d_gene: TRBD1
CDR3nt: TGTGCCAGCAGTTTACTCCTCACTAGCGGGAGAGTGGGCACAGATACGCAGTATTTT; CDR3aa: CASSLLLTSGRVGTDTQYF; len: 19; j_gene: TRBJ2-3; abundance: few; v_gene: TRBV28; d_gene: TRBD2
CDR3nt: TGTGCCAGCAGTGCTCGGGACCGCCTTCACGGGATTTTGTACGAGCAGTACTTC; CDR3aa: CASSARDRLHGILYEQYF; len: 18; j_gene: TRBJ2-7; abundance: -; v_gene: TRBV2; d_gene: -
CDR3nt: TGCAGCGTTCAGCACAGGGGAAGTGGCTACACCTTC; CDR3aa: CSVQHRGSGYTF; len: 12; j_gene: TRBJ1-2; abundance: -; v_gene: TRBV29-1; d_gene: TRBD1
CDR3nt: TGTGCCAGCAGTCGTGGGGACAGGGTAATCGGCGAAGGCTACACCTTC; CDR3aa: CASSRGDRVIGEGYTF; len: 16; j_gene: TRBJ1-2; abundance: -; v_gene: TRBV27; d_gene: TRBD1
CDR3nt: TGCGCCAGCAGCCTCGACACAGGGATTTATCAAGAGACCCAGTACTTC; CDR3aa: CASSLDTGIYQETQYF; len: 16; j_gene: TRBJ2-5; abundance: -; v_gene: TRBV5-1; d_gene: -
CDR3nt: TGTGCCAGCAGTGGATTAGGACAGTATGAAGCTTTCTTT; CDR3aa: CASSGLGQYEAFF; len: 13; j_gene: TRBJ1-1; abundance: once; v_gene: TRBV2; d_gene: -
CDR3nt: TGTGCCAGCAGTCTAAGCGGGAATAATGAAAAACTGTTTTTT; CDR3aa: CASSLSGNNEKLFF; len: 14; j_gene: TRBJ1-4; abundance: -; v_gene: TRBV27; d_gene: -
CDR3nt: TGCAGCGTTGCGGGACTAGCGGGCACCGGGGAGCTGTTTTTT; CDR3aa: CSVAGLAGTGELFF; len: 14; j_gene: TRBJ2-2; abundance: -; v_gene: TRBV29-1; d_gene: TRBD2
CDR3nt: TGCGCCAGCAGGGAGAAGACTAGCGTGGTCCAAGAGACCCAGTACTTC; CDR3aa: CASREKTSVVQETQYF; len: 16; j_gene: TRBJ2-5; abundance: -; v_gene: TRBV5-1; d_gene: TRBD2
CDR3nt: TGCAGCGTTTCAAGGGGAAACTACGAGCAGTACTTC; CDR3aa: CSVSRGNYEQYF; len: 12; j_gene: TRBJ2-7; abundance: many; v_gene: TRBV29-1; d_gene: -
CDR3nt: TGCGCCAGCAGCCAAGTTACTAGCGGGAGCTCCTACAATGAGCAGTTCTTC; CDR3aa: CASSQVTSGSSYNEQFF; len: 17; j_gene: TRBJ2-1; abundance: few; v_gene: TRBV4-1; d_gene: TRBD2
CDR3nt: TGTGCCTGGAATGACCAACTAGCCAGGGGCACAGATACGCAGTATTTT; CDR3aa: CAWNDQLARGTDTQYF; len: 16; j_gene: TRBJ2-3; abundance: -; v_gene: TRBV30; d_gene: -
CDR3nt: TGTGCCAGCAGCTCACAGGTGAACACTGAAGCTTTCTTT; CDR3aa: CASSSQVNTEAFF; len: 13; j_gene: TRBJ1-1; abundance: once; v_gene: TRBV11-2; d_gene: -
CDR3nt: TGTGCCAGCAGCCAAGGGTACAGGCTCTCTGGAAACACCATATATTTT; CDR3aa: CASSQGYRLSGNTIYF; len: 16; j_gene: TRBJ1-3; abundance: -; v_gene: TRBV4-2; d_gene: -
CDR3nt: TGCGCCAGCAGCTTGGTAGAGAGGAACTATGGCTACACCTTC; CDR3aa: CASSLVERNYGYTF; len: 14; j_gene: TRBJ1-2; abundance: few; v_gene: TRBV5-1; d_gene: -